This T cell receptor beta chain was profiled in a study of T cells in Graves' hyperthyroidism and ophthalmopathy. About the research overall: Once the initial diagnosis was made, peripheral blood was obtained before any treatment.

TCR beta CDR3 regions were amplified from RNA. The HTBI set primed first-round TCR CDR3 RT-PCR. TCRdb recomputed calls from the multiplex PCR reads with MiXCR, one row per CDR3 protein. The sample consists of hundreds of thousands of distinct CDR3 sequences, approximately 14% of them appearing once. General study results and limits: Ophthalmopathy was separated from stable hyperthyroidism by a 13 V-J model.

Trimming stripped 4 bases from V and 2 bases from J, with 15 bases between. CDR3 length equals 15 residues. Germline lookup yields CDR1 LGHNA and CDR2 YSLEER. This clonotype was picked up a small number of times. Its antigen is unknown. The chain joins TRBV4-3 to TRBJ2-7, with no clear D. The receptor was derived from a woman in her late teens or twenties with Graves' hyperthyroidism. Source material: blood. CDR3 nucleotide sequence: TGCGCCAGCAGCCCTGGACCCCAGCCAACCTACGAGCAGTACTTC. Its translation is CASSPGPQPTYEQYF.